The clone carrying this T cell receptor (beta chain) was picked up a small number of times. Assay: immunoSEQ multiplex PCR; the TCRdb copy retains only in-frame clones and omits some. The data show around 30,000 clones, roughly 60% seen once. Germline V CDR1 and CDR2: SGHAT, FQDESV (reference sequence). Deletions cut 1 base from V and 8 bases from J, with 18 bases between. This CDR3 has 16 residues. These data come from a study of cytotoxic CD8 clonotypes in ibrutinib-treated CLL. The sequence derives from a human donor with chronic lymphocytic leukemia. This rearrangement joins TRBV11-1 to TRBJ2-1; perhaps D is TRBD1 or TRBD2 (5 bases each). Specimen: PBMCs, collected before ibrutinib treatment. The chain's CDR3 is CASSLGERGPRDEQFF. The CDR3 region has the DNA TGTGCCAGCAGCTTAGGCGAGAGGGGACCTCGGGATGAGCAGTTCTTC.